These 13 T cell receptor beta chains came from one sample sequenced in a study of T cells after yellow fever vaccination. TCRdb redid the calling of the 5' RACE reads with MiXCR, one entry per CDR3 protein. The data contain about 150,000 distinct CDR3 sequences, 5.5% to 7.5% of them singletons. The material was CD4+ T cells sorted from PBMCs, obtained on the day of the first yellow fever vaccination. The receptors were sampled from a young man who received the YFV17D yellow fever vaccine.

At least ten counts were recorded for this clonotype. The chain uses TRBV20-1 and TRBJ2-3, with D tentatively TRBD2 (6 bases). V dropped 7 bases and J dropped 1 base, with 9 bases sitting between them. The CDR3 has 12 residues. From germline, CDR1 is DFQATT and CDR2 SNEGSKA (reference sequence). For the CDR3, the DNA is TGCAGTGGCTTAGCGGGCACAGATACGCAGTATTTT. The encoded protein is CSGLAGTDTQYF.

The CDR3 loop reads CSVVWDKGYGYTF. The CDR3 DNA follows: TGCAGCGTTGTATGGGACAAGGGATATGGCTACACCTTC. The chain carries TRBV29-1 and TRBJ1-2; perhaps TRBD1 as D (6 bases). This CDR3 spans 13 amino acids. The germline V gene has CDR1 SQVTM and CDR2 ANQGSEA. The V end was cut by 4 bases, the J end by 5 bases, with 14 bases between.

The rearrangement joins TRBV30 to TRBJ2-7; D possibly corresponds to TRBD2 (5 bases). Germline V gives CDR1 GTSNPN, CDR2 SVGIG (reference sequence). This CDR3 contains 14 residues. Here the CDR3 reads CASSGNNLRNEQYF. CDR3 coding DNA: TGTGCTTCCTCCGGGAATAATTTAAGGAACGAGCAGTACTTC.

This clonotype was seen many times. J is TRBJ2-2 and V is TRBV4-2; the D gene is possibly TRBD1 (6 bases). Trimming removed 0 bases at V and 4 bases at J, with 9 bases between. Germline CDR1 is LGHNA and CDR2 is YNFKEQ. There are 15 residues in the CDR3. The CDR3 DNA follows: TGTGCCAGCAGCCAAGACTCAGGGGTCACCGGGGAGCTGTTTTTT. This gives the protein CASSQDSGVTGELFF.

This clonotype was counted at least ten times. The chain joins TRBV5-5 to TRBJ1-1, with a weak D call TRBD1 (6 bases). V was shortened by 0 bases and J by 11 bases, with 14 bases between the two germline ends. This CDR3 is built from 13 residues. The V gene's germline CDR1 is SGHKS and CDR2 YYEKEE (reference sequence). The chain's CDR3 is CASSLGGGLRAFF. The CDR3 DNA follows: TGTGCCAGCAGCTTGGGGGGGGGCCTCAGGGCTTTCTTT.

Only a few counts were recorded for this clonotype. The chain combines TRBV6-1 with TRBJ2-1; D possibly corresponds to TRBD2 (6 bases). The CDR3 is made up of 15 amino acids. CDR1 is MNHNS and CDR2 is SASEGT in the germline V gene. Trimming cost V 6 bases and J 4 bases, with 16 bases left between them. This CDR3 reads CASRGLASTYNEQFF. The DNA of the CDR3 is TGTGCCAGCAGGGGACTGGCGAGCACATACAATGAGCAGTTCTTC.

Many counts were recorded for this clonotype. CDR3 amino acids: CASSQDRHITDTQYF. The CDR3 nucleotides are TGTGCCAGCAGCCAAGATCGGCACATCACAGATACGCAGTATTTT. The chain links TRBV4-2 to TRBJ2-3; no clear D. The V and J ends lost 0 bases and 2 bases respectively, with 9 bases between them. CDR1 and CDR2 from the germline V gene are LGHNA and YNFKEQ. This CDR3 is 15 amino acids long.

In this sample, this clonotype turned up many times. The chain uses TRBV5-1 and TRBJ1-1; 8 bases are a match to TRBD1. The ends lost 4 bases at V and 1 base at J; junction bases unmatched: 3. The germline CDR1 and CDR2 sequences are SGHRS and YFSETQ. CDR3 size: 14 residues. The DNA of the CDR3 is TGCGCCAGCAGCGTTGACAGGGGGAACACTGAAGCTTTCTTT. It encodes CASSVDRGNTEAFF.

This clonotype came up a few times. The CDR3 nucleotides read TGTGCCAGCAGCTTAAGTTTACTAGCGGGGAGCTCCTACAATGAGCAGTTCTTC. Its protein is CASSLSLLAGSSYNEQFF. The chain couples TRBV11-2 to TRBJ2-1; 10 positions match TRBD2. The V segment lost 2 bases and the J segment 0 bases; nucleotides outside the gene matches: 7. The CDR3 is made up of 18 amino acids. The V gene's germline CDR1 is SGHAT and CDR2 FQNNGV.

CDR3 sequence (DNA): TGTGCCAGCTCACCGAGGGCGGGGGGACCCTACGAGCAGTACTTC. Encoded protein: CASSPRAGGPYEQYF. The chain is built from TRBV18 and TRBJ2-7, with 8 bases lining up with TRBD2. Germline CDR1 KGHSH, CDR2 LQKENI. V was clipped by 3 bases and J by 2 bases; unmatched bases: 6. The CDR3 extends over 15 amino acids.

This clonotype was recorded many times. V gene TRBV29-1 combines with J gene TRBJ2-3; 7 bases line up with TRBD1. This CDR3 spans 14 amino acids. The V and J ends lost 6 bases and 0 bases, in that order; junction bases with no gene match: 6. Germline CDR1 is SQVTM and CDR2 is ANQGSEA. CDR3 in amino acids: CSVKTGPSTDTQYF. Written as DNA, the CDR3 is TGCAGCGTCAAGACAGGGCCTAGCACAGATACGCAGTATTTT.

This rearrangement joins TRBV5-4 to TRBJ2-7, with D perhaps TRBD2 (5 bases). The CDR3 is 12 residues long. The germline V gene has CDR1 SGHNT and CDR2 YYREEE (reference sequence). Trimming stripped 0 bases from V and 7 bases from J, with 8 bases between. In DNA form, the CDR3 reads TGTGCCAGCAGCTTGGAGACGGGAGAGCAGTACTTC. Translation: CASSLETGEQYF.

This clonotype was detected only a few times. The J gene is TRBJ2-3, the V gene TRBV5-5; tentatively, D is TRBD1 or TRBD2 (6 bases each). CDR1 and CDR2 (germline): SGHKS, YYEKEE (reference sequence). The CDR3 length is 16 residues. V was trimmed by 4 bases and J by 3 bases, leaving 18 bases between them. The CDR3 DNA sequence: TGTGCCAGCAGCCGCGAATACGGGGGCATTACAGATACGCAGTATTTT. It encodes CASSREYGGITDTQYF.